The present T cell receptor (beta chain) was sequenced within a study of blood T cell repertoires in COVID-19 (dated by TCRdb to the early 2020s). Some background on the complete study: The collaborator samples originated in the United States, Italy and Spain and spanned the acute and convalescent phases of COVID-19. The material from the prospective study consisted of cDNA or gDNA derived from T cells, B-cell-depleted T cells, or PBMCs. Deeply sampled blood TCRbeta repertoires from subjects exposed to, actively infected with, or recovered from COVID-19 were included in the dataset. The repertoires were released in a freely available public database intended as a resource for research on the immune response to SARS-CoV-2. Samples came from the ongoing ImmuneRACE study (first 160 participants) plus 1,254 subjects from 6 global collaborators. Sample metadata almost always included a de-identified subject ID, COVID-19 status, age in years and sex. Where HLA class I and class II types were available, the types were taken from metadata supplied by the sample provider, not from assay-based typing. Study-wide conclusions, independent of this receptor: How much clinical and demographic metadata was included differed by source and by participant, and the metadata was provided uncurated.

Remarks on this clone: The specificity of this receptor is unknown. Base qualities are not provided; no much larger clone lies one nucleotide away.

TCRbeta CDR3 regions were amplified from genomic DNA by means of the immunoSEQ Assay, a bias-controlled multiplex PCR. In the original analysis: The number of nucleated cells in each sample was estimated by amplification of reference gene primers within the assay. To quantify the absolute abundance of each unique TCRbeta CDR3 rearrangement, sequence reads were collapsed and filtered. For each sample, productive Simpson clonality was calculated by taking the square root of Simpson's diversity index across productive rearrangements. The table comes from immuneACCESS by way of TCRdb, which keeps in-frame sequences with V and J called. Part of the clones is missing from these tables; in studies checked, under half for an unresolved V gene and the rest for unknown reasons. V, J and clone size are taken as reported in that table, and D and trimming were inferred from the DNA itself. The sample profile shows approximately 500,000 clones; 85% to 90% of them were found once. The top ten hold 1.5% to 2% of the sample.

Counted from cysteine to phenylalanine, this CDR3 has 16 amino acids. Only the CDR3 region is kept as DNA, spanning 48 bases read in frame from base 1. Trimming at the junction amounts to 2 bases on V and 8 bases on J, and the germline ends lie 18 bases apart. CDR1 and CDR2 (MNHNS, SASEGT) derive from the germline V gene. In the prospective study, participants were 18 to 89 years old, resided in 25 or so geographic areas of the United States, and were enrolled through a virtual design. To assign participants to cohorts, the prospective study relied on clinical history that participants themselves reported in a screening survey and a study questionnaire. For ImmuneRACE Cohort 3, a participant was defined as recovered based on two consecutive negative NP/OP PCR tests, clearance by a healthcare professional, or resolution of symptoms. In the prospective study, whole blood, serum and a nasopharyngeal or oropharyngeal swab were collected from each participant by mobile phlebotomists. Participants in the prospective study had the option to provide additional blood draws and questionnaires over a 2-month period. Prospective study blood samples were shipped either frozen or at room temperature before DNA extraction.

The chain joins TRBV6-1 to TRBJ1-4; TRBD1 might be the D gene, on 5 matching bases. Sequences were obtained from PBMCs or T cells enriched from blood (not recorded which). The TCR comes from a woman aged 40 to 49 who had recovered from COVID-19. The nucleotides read TGTGCCAGCAGTGAAAGGGTCTCAGGGATCAGCGAAAAACTGTTTTTT. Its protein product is CASSERVSGISEKLFF.